This T cell receptor (beta chain) was sequenced for a study of shared clonotypes between healthy human individuals. V lost 5 bases, J lost 6 bases, and 5 bases stayed unmatched. The CDR3 runs to 14 residues. CDR1 and CDR2 (germline): MDHEN, SYDVKM. In the source study's methods: In the immunoSEQ data, sequences were junction-only and lacked quality scores, so filtering differed. The assay was immunoSEQ multiplex PCR, and TCRdb's table has in-frame clones only and misses some. The V and J calls and clone size were taken over from that table, and D and trimming were inferred from the DNA. The table lists fewer than 650,000 clones, over 65% of them singletons.

The sample comprised PBMCs. The gene calls are TRBV28 and TRBJ1-2; 11 nucleotides agree with TRBD1. This receptor was identified in a woman aged 40 to 50 in good health. Some clones in this sample may be carry-over from other donors' samples. The CDR3 region is CASSGPGQGDGYTF. The CDR3 DNA is TGTGCCAGCAGTGGACCGGGACAGGGGGATGGCTACACCTTC.